The 29 T cell receptor beta chains below were found in one sample sequenced in a study of blood T cell repertoires in COVID-19. This table comes from immunoSEQ multiplex PCR, and its TCRdb copy is limited to in-frame clones, with some not included. Among 150,000 to 200,000 clones listed, roughly 86% were seen once. The sample consisted of peripheral blood. The receptors come from a man between 18 and 29 years old with acute or convalescent COVID-19.

The CDR3 loop is CASSYSRGGYNEQFF. CDR3 coding DNA: TGTGCCAGCAGTTACAGTCGGGGGGGATACAATGAGCAGTTCTTC. V gene TRBV6-5 combines with J gene TRBJ2-1; 8 bases match TRBD2. V trimming: 2 bases; J trimming: 4 bases; junction bases outside the gene matches: 4. CDR3 size: 15 residues. Germline values: CDR1 MNHEY, CDR2 SVGAGI.

The chain links TRBV19 to TRBJ1-5; the D is unclear. This CDR3 region has 16 residues. The V end lost 2 bases, the J end lost 1 base, and 12 bases lay between the germline ends. Germline V gene lookup returns CDR1 LNHDA and CDR2 SQIVND (reference sequence). The CDR3 bases are TGTGCCAGTAGTATATCCTGGGAGGAGAGCAATCAGCCCCAGCATTTT. Its translation is CASSISWEESNQPQHF.

J is TRBJ2-3 and V is TRBV14; 11 bases are shared with TRBD2. V gave up 4 bases and J gave up 2 bases; unmatched junction bases: 8. Germline CDR1 SGHDN, CDR2 FVKESK. This CDR3 is 17 amino acids long. The CDR3 is CASSRNPGLAATDTQYF. CDR3 DNA: TGTGCCAGCAGCCGGAACCCGGGACTAGCGGCCACAGATACGCAGTATTTT.

In DNA form, the CDR3 reads TGCGCCAGCAGCTTGGCCGGGTATGGATACAATGAGCAGTTCTTC. As protein: CASSLAGYGYNEQFF. The rearrangement joins TRBV5-1 to TRBJ2-1; no reliable D call. The CDR3 has 15 residues. The V and J ends lost 0 bases and 4 bases respectively, with 11 bases between them. CDR1 and CDR2 from the germline V gene are SGHRS and YFSETQ.

The chain uses TRBV11-2 and TRBJ2-5, with a weak D call TRBD1 (5 bases). V dropped 1 base and J dropped 5 bases, with 8 bases sitting between them. Germline V gene sequence: CDR1 SGHAT, CDR2 FQNNGV. There are 13 residues in the CDR3. CDR3 region: CASSLGGAETQYF. CDR3 nucleotide sequence: TGTGCCAGCAGCTTAGGGGGCGCGGAGACCCAGTACTTC.

The rearrangement joins TRBV4-1 to TRBJ2-3, with 8 bases identical to TRBD2. The V and J ends lost 2 bases and 3 bases, in that order; junction bases with no gene match: 7. The CDR3 runs to 16 residues. Germline V gene sequence: CDR1 MGHRA, CDR2 YSYEKL. The CDR3 DNA follows: TGCGCCAGCAGCCAACACGGGACTAGAGGAACAGATACGCAGTATTTT. Translated, it gives CASSQHGTRGTDTQYF.

The CDR3, as DNA: TGTGCCAGCAGCGACGGGAGGGAAAACTACGAGCAGTACGTC. This codes for CASSDGRENYEQYV. The rearrangement links TRBV7-9 to TRBJ2-7, with 8 positions matching TRBD2. The CDR3 spans 14 residues. Germline loops: CDR1 SEHNR, CDR2 FQNEAQ (reference sequence). V shed 5 bases and J 3 bases; nucleotides not matched to a gene: 6.

The J gene is TRBJ1-3, the V gene TRBV5-5, with 8 nucleotides matching TRBD1. Per germline, CDR1 SGHKS and CDR2 YYEKEE (reference sequence). The CDR3 length is 15 residues. V gave up 4 bases and J gave up 4 bases; unmatched junction bases: 7. The DNA of the CDR3 is TGTGCCAGCAGCCTTCAGGGGGCGACGGGAAACACCATATATTTT. Translation gives CASSLQGATGNTIYF.

The chain combines TRBV25-1 with TRBJ1-2, with no clear D. Looked up from germline, CDR1 is MGHDK and CDR2 is SYGVNS. This CDR3 comprises 12 residues. V gave up 2 bases and J gave up 1 base, with 2 bases separating them. CDR3: CASSELNYGYTF. DNA of the CDR3: TGTGCCAGCAGTGAACTTAACTATGGCTACACCTTC.

The V and J genes are TRBV18 and TRBJ1-1, with 12 positions matching TRBD1. Germline V gives CDR1 KGHSH, CDR2 LQKENI. This CDR3 comprises 16 residues. V was pared by 6 bases and J by 3 bases, with 8 bases of the junction left unmatched. The CDR3: CASSSGTGGFHTEAFF. The CDR3 DNA is TGTGCCAGCTCGTCCGGGACAGGGGGCTTCCACACTGAAGCTTTCTTT.

The chain joins TRBV7-9 to TRBJ1-1; TRBD1 is a possible D gene (5 bases). The CDR3 spans 15 residues. The V gene's germline CDR1 is SEHNR and CDR2 FQNEAQ (reference sequence). Deletions cut 5 bases from V and 0 bases from J, with 13 bases between. This CDR3 is CASSAHRGMNTEAFF. Written as DNA, the CDR3 is TGTGCCAGCAGCGCCCACCGGGGGATGAACACTGAAGCTTTCTTT.

The gene calls are TRBV6-5 and TRBJ1-1; D is uncertain. The CDR3 consists of 14 residues. Germline values: CDR1 MNHEY, CDR2 SVGAGI. V was shortened by 0 bases and J by 11 bases, with 16 bases between the two germline ends. DNA of the CDR3: TGTGCCAGCAGTTACTCGATGACGGACTCGAGGGCTTTCTTT. Residues: CASSYSMTDSRAFF.

The rearrangement links TRBV6-5 to TRBJ2-3; TRBD2 aligns across 13 bases. This CDR3 has 15 residues. J was trimmed by 5 bases and V by 7 bases; bases with no gene match: 6. CDR1 and CDR2 (germline): MNHEY, SVGAGI. CDR3 in DNA: TGTGCCAGCACCCCACTAGCGGGGGGGATAGATACGCAGTATTTT. Residues: CASTPLAGGIDTQYF.

V gene TRBV28 combines with J gene TRBJ2-1; tentative D call: TRBD2 (5 bases). Germline loops: CDR1 MDHEN, CDR2 SYDVKM. V was cut by 10 bases and J by 7 bases, with 20 bases left in between. The CDR3 extends over 14 amino acids. The CDR3 reads CATLQGGSGNEQFF. DNA for the CDR3: TGTGCCACTCTGCAAGGCGGATCGGGGAATGAGCAGTTCTTC.

This rearrangement joins TRBV19 to TRBJ2-1; D is possibly TRBD2 (7 bases). The CDR3 runs 16 residues. V lost 6 bases, J lost 2 bases, and 17 bases lay in between. CDR1 and CDR2 from the germline V gene are LNHDA and SQIVND (reference sequence). The CDR3 DNA reads TGTGCCAGTAGAAGGGGGGCGGGGGAACCCTACAATGAGCAGTTCTTC. This encodes CASRRGAGEPYNEQFF.

This clone was detected only once. This rearrangement joins TRBV7-2 to TRBJ1-5; D possibly corresponds to TRBD1 (5 bases). Deletions cut 2 bases from V and 2 bases from J, with 10 bases between. The CDR3 has 15 residues. Per the germline V gene, CDR1 is SGHTA and CDR2 is FQGNSA. The CDR3 region is CASSLSRDGNQPQHF. CDR3 DNA sequence: TGTGCCAGCAGCTTATCCAGGGATGGCAATCAGCCCCAGCATTTT.

V and J are TRBV30 and TRBJ1-1; D may be TRBD1 (5 bases). Germline V CDR1 and CDR2: GTSNPN, SVGIG (reference sequence). CDR3 length: 13 residues. The V end was cut by 0 bases, the J end by 10 bases, with 15 bases between. DNA for the CDR3: TGTGCCTGGAGTGTACATGCTGGGGGAGGAGCTTTCTTT. As protein: CAWSVHAGGGAFF.

This rearrangement joins TRBV4-1 to TRBJ1-5; 8 positions match TRBD1. CDR1 MGHRA and CDR2 YSYEKL come from the germline V gene. The CDR3 has 15 amino acids. The V segment lost 3 bases and the J segment 5 bases; nucleotides outside the gene matches: 6. The CDR3 DNA follows: TGCGCCAGCAGCCACGTAGGACAGGGAGATCAGCCCCAGCATTTT. Residues: CASSHVGQGDQPQHF.

The chain carries TRBV5-4 and TRBJ2-1; TRBD1 is a possible D gene (5 bases). With 2 bases removed from V and 4 bases from J, the gap between germline ends came to 10 bases. There are 14 residues in the CDR3. The germline gives CDR1 SGHNT, CDR2 YYREEE (reference sequence). CDR3 sequence: CASSFAGNYNEQFF. CDR3 bases: TGTGCCAGCAGCTTTGCAGGGAATTACAATGAGCAGTTCTTC.

The CDR3 DNA follows: TGTGCCAGCAGCTTAGATGGGGGACAAAATTCACCCCTCCACTTT. Residues: CASSLDGGQNSPLHF. The chain combines TRBV11-3 with TRBJ1-6; a possible D gene is TRBD1 (6 bases). The germline CDR1 and CDR2 sequences are SGHNT and YENEEA. The CDR3 contains 15 residues. V lost 0 bases, J lost 7 bases, and 10 bases lay in between. Complete variable domain (other parts from reference TRBV11-3 and TRBJ1-6): EAGVVQSPRYKIIEKKQPVAFWCNPISGHNTLYWYLQNLGQGPELLIRYENEEAVDDSQLPKDRFSAERLKGVDSTLKIQPAELGDSAVYLCASSLDGGQNSPLHFGNGTRLTVT.

The genes are TRBV7-9 and TRBJ2-3; TRBD1 matches 8 bases. From germline, CDR1 is SEHNR and CDR2 FQNEAQ (reference sequence). V was clipped by 0 bases and J by 5 bases; unmatched bases: 10. This CDR3 is built from 17 residues. DNA of the CDR3: TGTGCCAGCAGCTTAGCTGGTGGACAGGGCCTGGTAGATACGCAGTATTTT. Protein sequence: CASSLAGGQGLVDTQYF.

The rearrangement uses TRBV29-1 and TRBJ2-5, with 12 bases that match TRBD2. This CDR3 comprises 13 residues. The germline V gene encodes CDR1 SQVTM and CDR2 ANQGSEA. V shed 7 bases and J 2 bases; nucleotides not matched to a gene: 2. In nucleotides, the CDR3 is TGCAGCGCTAGCGGGGGGGGACAAGAGACCCAGTACTTC. Protein product: CSASGGGQETQYF.

The chain recombines TRBV5-1 with TRBJ2-1; 9 nucleotides line up with TRBD1. Germline CDR1 SGHRS, CDR2 YFSETQ. The CDR3 contains 14 residues. Germline trimming cut 6 bases from V and 9 bases from J; bases unmatched to any gene: 10. The chain's CDR3 is CASKPGQGLSEQFF. The DNA for the CDR3 is TGCGCCAGCAAACCGGGACAGGGTTTGAGTGAGCAGTTCTTC.

The table lists this clone with a count of one. This chain links TRBV5-1 with TRBJ2-5, with 10 positions matching TRBD2. The CDR3 length is 16 residues. Looked up from germline, CDR1 is SGHRS and CDR2 is YFSETQ. Unmatched junction bases numbered 12, after V lost 6 bases and J lost 4 bases. The CDR3 DNA reads as TGCGCCAGCATCTTCGGGGAGCGGGGGGGCTCAGAGACCCAGTACTTC. Encoded protein: CASIFGERGGSETQYF.

The chain joins TRBV6-7 to TRBJ1-1; tentative D call: TRBD1 (5 bases). TRBV6-7 is flagged as an ORF with uncertain function. The CDR3 has 16 residues. The V end lost 1 base, the J end lost 1 base, and 13 bases lay between the germline ends. The CDR3 spells CASSYFSAGSNTEAFF. The CDR3, as DNA: TGTGCCAGCAGTTACTTCTCGGCAGGGTCGAACACTGAAGCTTTCTTT.

The genes are TRBV19 and TRBJ1-4; 9 bases line up with TRBD1. The trim removed 6 bases at V and 4 bases at J, leaving 9 bases unmatched. The CDR3 is 16 amino acids. In germline, CDR1 is LNHDA, CDR2 SQIVND (reference sequence). The CDR3 DNA reads as TGTGCCAGTAGCACGACAGGGGGTGGTGGTAATGAAAAACTGTTTTTT. It encodes CASSTTGGGGNEKLFF. Variable domain in full (rest from reference TRBV19 and TRBJ1-4): DGGITQSPKYLFRKEGQNVTLSCEQNLNHDAMYWYRQDPGQGLRLIYYSQIVNDFQKGDIAEGYSVSREKKESFPLTVTSAQKNPTAFYLCASSTTGGGGNEKLFFGSGTQLSVL.

The chain carries TRBV7-9 and TRBJ1-1; no clear D. The CDR3 covers 13 residues. From germline, CDR1 is SEHNR and CDR2 FQNEAQ (reference sequence). V was shortened by 3 bases and J by 2 bases, with 7 bases between the two germline ends. In nucleotides, the CDR3 is TGTGCCAGCAGCTTCCAGGAAAACACTGAAGCTTTCTTT. Encoded protein: CASSFQENTEAFF.

The chain is built from TRBV2 and TRBJ2-3; 11 bases agree with TRBD2. V lost 7 bases and J lost 1; bases outside the gene matches: 4. The CDR3 sequence is 15 residues long. CDR1 is SNHLY and CDR2 is FYNNEI in the germline V gene. This CDR3 is CASTTSGARTDTQYF. The CDR3 DNA reads TGTGCCAGCACGACTAGCGGGGCCCGCACAGATACGCAGTATTTT.

V gene TRBV7-9 combines with J gene TRBJ2-1; 7 nucleotides agree with TRBD2. The germline V gene encodes CDR1 SEHNR and CDR2 FQNEAQ (reference sequence). V shed 1 base and J 2 bases; nucleotides not matched to a gene: 2. The CDR3 consists of 15 residues. As DNA, the CDR3 is TGTGCCAGCAGCTTAGGGGCGGGGGCCTACAATGAGCAGTTCTTC. Its protein product is CASSLGAGAYNEQFF.